A single sample is the source of the 23 T cell receptor beta chains below, sequenced in a study of identical twins' blood T cells. Using its own MiXCR run on the 5' RACE reads, TCRdb lists one record per CDR3 protein. The profile shows 400,000 or so distinct CDR3 sequences, approximately 30% of them singletons. Source material: PBMCs. The source of these receptors is a woman aged 18-50 years in good health.

The genes are TRBV20-1 and TRBJ2-7; D is unresolved. CDR3 length: 13 amino acids. V lost 0 bases to trimming and J lost 6 bases, with 12 bases between them. Germline V gene lookup returns CDR1 DFQATT and CDR2 SNEGSKA (reference sequence). CDR3 sequence: CSARDTFRGEQYF. DNA of the CDR3: TGCAGTGCTAGAGATACATTTCGAGGCGAGCAGTACTTC.

Note on this clonotype: The junction and the germline gene differ at one end; a read error may be behind it. The V gene is TRBV7-7, the J gene TRBJ2-1; D ambiguous. This CDR3 contains 15 residues. CDR1 and CDR2 (germline): SSHAT, FNYEAQ (reference sequence). This CDR3 is CASSLFPPEVNEQFF. CDR3 coding DNA: TGTGCTAGCAGCTTATTCCCCCCCGAGGTCAATGAGCAGTTCTTC.

The gene calls are TRBV6-2 or TRBV6-3 and TRBJ2-1, with TRBD2 matching 7 bases. The CDR3 sequence is 15 residues long. CDR1 is MNHEY and CDR2 is SVGEGT in the germline V gene. V was clipped by 10 bases and J by 2 bases; unmatched bases: 11. CDR3: CAMSLGRAPYNEQFF. CDR3 bases: TGTGCCATGTCGCTGGGGAGGGCCCCCTACAATGAGCAGTTCTTC.

The chain links TRBV18 to TRBJ2-2; D gene unclear. Germline values: CDR1 KGHSH, CDR2 LQKENI. The CDR3 runs 16 residues. Trimming shortened V by 3 bases and J by 0 bases, and 11 bases separated the two germline ends. CDR3 nucleotide sequence: TGTGCCAGCTCACCCCTAACCGCCTCGAACACCGGGGAGCTGTTTTTT. Protein sequence: CASSPLTASNTGELFF.

This chain links TRBV2 with TRBJ1-5, with a weak D call TRBD1 (6 bases). V was shortened by 4 bases and J by 6 bases, with 13 bases between the two germline ends. This CDR3 spans 14 amino acids. Germline V gives CDR1 SNHLY, CDR2 FYNNEI. The CDR3 loop is CASSVGQGSQPQHF. The CDR3 DNA is TGTGCCAGCAGTGTCGGGCAGGGGAGTCAGCCCCAGCATTTT.

A few counts support this clonotype. The genes are TRBV5-1 and TRBJ1-2; D is perhaps TRBD1 (6 bases). Germline assignment: CDR1 SGHRS and CDR2 YFSETQ. This CDR3 is built from 16 residues. V lost 0 bases, J lost 7 bases, and 19 bases lay in between. This CDR3 is CASSLDYRASIGGYTF. The CDR3 DNA is TGCGCCAGCAGCTTGGATTACAGGGCCTCCATCGGTGGCTACACCTTC.

The chain has TRBV7-9 and TRBJ2-4; a possible D gene is TRBD2 (6 bases). Germline assignment: CDR1 SEHNR and CDR2 FQNEAQ (reference sequence). This CDR3 comprises 17 residues. V was trimmed by 5 bases and J by 0 bases, leaving 17 bases between them. The CDR3 bases are TGTGCCAGCAGCGCTGGGACTTGGGGGGTAGCCAAAAACATTCAGTACTTC. The encoded protein is CASSAGTWGVAKNIQYF.

V gene TRBV11-2 combines with J gene TRBJ1-1, with D maybe TRBD1 (5 bases). The V and J ends lost 5 bases and 1 base respectively, with 14 bases between them. Germline loops: CDR1 SGHAT, CDR2 FQNNGV. The CDR3 extends over 15 amino acids. CDR3: CASSQRIGANTEAFF. DNA for the CDR3: TGTGCCAGCAGCCAGAGGATAGGGGCGAACACTGAAGCTTTCTTT.

The chain recombines TRBV6-2 or TRBV6-3 with TRBJ1-2; D uncertain. Trimming removed 4 bases from V and 3 bases from J, with 9 bases in between. This CDR3 comprises 13 residues. Germline loops: CDR1 MNHEY, CDR2 SVGEGT. The CDR3 is CASSFAGDYGYTF. Written as DNA, the CDR3 is TGTGCCAGCAGTTTTGCAGGAGACTATGGCTACACCTTC.

This clonotype has ten or more counts. The chain is built from TRBV12-3 or TRBV12-4 and TRBJ1-5; D unclear. The CDR3 runs to 17 residues. V was pared by 6 bases and J by 6 bases, with 24 bases between. CDR3 coding DNA: TGTGCCAGCAGCCTGAAAGGGCTGGGGAGGGAGGGTCAGCCCCAGCATTTT. It is translated as CASSLKGLGREGQPQHF.

This clonotype was picked up many times. This chain links TRBV20-1 with TRBJ1-1, with D unclear. Germline lookup yields CDR1 DFQATT and CDR2 SNEGSKA (reference sequence). The CDR3 spans 11 residues. Trimming took 3 bases from V and 7 from J, leaving 9 bases between them. The CDR3 sequence is CSARNSFEAFF. In DNA form, the CDR3 reads TGCAGTGCTAGGAACAGTTTTGAAGCTTTCTTT.

The chain uses TRBV5-6 and TRBJ1-1; D might be TRBD1 (5 bases). The V gene lost 6 bases and the J gene lost 5 bases, with 20 bases spanning the gap. Germline V gene sequence: CDR1 SGHDT, CDR2 YYEEEE. The CDR3 has 15 residues. In nucleotides, the CDR3 is TGTGCCAGCACATTGGGGTTGGGGCCCAGGACTGAAGCTTTCTTT. Its translation: CASTLGLGPRTEAFF. Using reference TRBV5-6 and TRBJ1-1 for the parts outside the CDR3, the full variable domain is DAGVTQSPTHLIKTRGQQVTLRCSPKSGHDTVSWYQQALGQGPQFIFQYYEEEERQRGNFPDRFSGHQFPNYSSELNVNALLLGDSALYLCASTLGLGPRTEAFFGQGTRLTVV.

V usage is TRBV2 and J usage is TRBJ1-2; D possibly corresponds to TRBD1 (6 bases). Looked up from germline, CDR1 is SNHLY and CDR2 is FYNNEI. The V gene lost 8 bases and the J gene lost 8 bases, with 15 bases spanning the gap. This CDR3 has 12 amino acids. The CDR3 nucleotides are TGTGCCAGCGAAACAGGGATGAGGGGCTACACCTTC. Its protein is CASETGMRGYTF.

V and J are TRBV20-1 and TRBJ2-7; TRBD1 agrees at 9 bases. Germline V gives CDR1 DFQATT, CDR2 SNEGSKA (reference sequence). The J segment lost 6 bases and the V segment lost 5 bases, leaving 2 bases of the junction unmatched. CDR3 length equals 11 residues. The CDR3 sequence is CSAGTGTEQYF. CDR3 nucleotide sequence: TGCAGTGCTGGGACAGGGACCGAGCAGTACTTC.

This chain connects TRBV19 to TRBJ1-3; possibly TRBD1 for D (5 bases). This CDR3 has 15 residues. Trimming shortened V by 5 bases and J by 0 bases, and 11 bases separated the two germline ends. The V gene's germline CDR1 is LNHDA and CDR2 SQIVND (reference sequence). The DNA of the CDR3 is TGTGCCAGTAGTCGTGGGACCGGCTCTGGAAACACCATATATTTT. Its protein is CASSRGTGSGNTIYF.

This clonotype was counted a few times. This rearrangement joins TRBV20-1 to TRBJ1-5, with 8 bases that match TRBD1. Germline assignment: CDR1 DFQATT and CDR2 SNEGSKA (reference sequence). Trimming took 6 bases from V and 5 from J; bases not matched to a gene: 12. The CDR3 loop spans 15 amino acids. The CDR3 sequence: CSASNPGQVDQPQHF. The CDR3 DNA reads as TGCAGTGCATCCAATCCGGGACAGGTCGATCAGCCCCAGCATTTT.

This chain connects TRBV7-9 to TRBJ1-1; D is undetermined. The CDR3 covers 14 residues. Trimming shortened V by 3 bases and J by 4 bases, and 12 bases separated the two germline ends. CDR1 is SEHNR and CDR2 is FQNEAQ in the germline V gene (reference sequence). CDR3: CASSFEGGPTEAFF. Here the CDR3 DNA reads TGTGCCAGCAGCTTCGAGGGAGGGCCCACTGAAGCTTTCTTT.

In this sample, this clonotype turned up once. Lacking the conserved final phenylalanine or tryptophan, this CDR3 likely reflects a read error. V is TRBV20-1 and J is TRBJ1-2, with 8 bases that match TRBD1. The V gene's germline CDR1 is DFQATT and CDR2 SNEGSKA (reference sequence). There are 12 residues in the CDR3. V trimming: 6 bases; J trimming: 6 bases; junction bases outside the gene matches: 6. The CDR3 loop reads CSASGQGHGYTL. DNA for the CDR3: TGCAGTGCCTCCGGACAGGGCCATGGCTACACCCTC.

The chain uses TRBV6-6 and TRBJ1-2; a weak D match, TRBD1 (5 bases). The CDR3 totals 14 residues. V lost 5 bases, J lost 6 bases, and 16 bases lay in between. Looked up from germline, CDR1 is MNHNY and CDR2 is SVGAGI (reference sequence). The CDR3 reads CASSGRGWDDGYTF. For the CDR3, the DNA is TGTGCCAGCAGTGGCCGGGGCTGGGATGATGGCTACACCTTC.

V and J are TRBV7-2 and TRBJ1-5; TRBD1 agrees at 9 bases. The CDR3 spans 14 residues. Losses at the gene ends were 4 bases for V and 5 bases for J; bases not matched to a gene: 3. Germline V lookup: CDR1 SGHTA, CDR2 FQGNSA. CDR3: CASSSWTGDQPQHF. The CDR3 nucleotides are TGTGCCAGCAGCTCTTGGACAGGGGATCAGCCCCAGCATTTT.

This clonotype was seen only a few times. The chain couples TRBV12-3 or TRBV12-4 to TRBJ1-2; D is undetermined. The CDR3 loop spans 14 amino acids. Deletions cut 5 bases from V and 2 bases from J, with 12 bases between. The CDR3: CASSPERSNYGYTF. CDR3 DNA sequence: TGTGCCAGCAGTCCCGAGAGGTCCAACTATGGCTACACCTTC.

This chain uses TRBV29-1 with TRBJ1-1; D remains unclear. The CDR3 spans 12 residues. The germline V gene has CDR1 SQVTM and CDR2 ANQGSEA. V gave up 8 bases and J gave up 0 bases, with 10 bases separating them. CDR3 in amino acids: CSTAWLNTEAFF. CDR3 coding DNA: TGCAGCACAGCGTGGCTGAACACTGAAGCTTTCTTT. Full variable domain (rest looked up from reference TRBV29-1 and TRBJ1-1): SAVISQKPSRDICQRGTSLTIQCQVDSQVTMMFWYRQQPGQSLTLIATANQGSEATYESGFVIDKFPISRPNLTFSTLTVSNMSPEDSSIYLCSTAWLNTEAFFGQGTRLTVV.

This clonotype has a handful of counts. This chain connects TRBV28 to TRBJ2-1, with 12 positions matching TRBD2. Germline V gene data show CDR1 as MDHEN and CDR2 as SYDVKM. The CDR3 has 16 amino acids. The V segment lost 5 bases and the J segment 6 bases; nucleotides outside the gene matches: 8. The CDR3, as DNA: TGTGCCAGCAGTCCCCCGACTAGCGGGAGTTTCAATGAGCAGTTCTTC. This encodes CASSPPTSGSFNEQFF.